This T cell receptor (beta chain) was recovered during a study of OX40 agonist ivuxolimab in advanced cancers. Notes on the research overall: Ivuxolimab was an agonistic, fully human IgG2 monoclonal antibody directed against OX40 (CD134), a costimulatory receptor. Intravenous ivuxolimab was administered to patients every 2 weeks at six dose levels: 0.01, 0.1, 0.3, 1.5, 3 and 10 mg/kg. Among the 52 dose-escalation patients, approximately 20 had hepatocellular carcinoma, 15 melanoma, 9 renal cell carcinoma and 9 head and neck cancer. In the dose-escalation cohort, 70% to 90% of patients were male, and the mean age was roughly 60 years with a range of roughly 20 to 80. Prior anti-PD-1, anti-PD-L1 or anti-CTLA-4 therapy was permitted, and checkpoint inhibitors had been received by roughly 42% of dose-escalation patients. Partial responses occurred in three dose-escalation patients: two with cutaneous melanoma and one with hepatocellular carcinoma. Peripheral TCRbeta sequencing aimed to test whether ivuxolimab altered TCR sequence diversity and caused clonal T-cell expansion. The paper describes the monotherapy dose-escalation part (N ≈ 49 patients) of the phase I trial of ivuxolimab. The study at large found these results: Which antigens the clonally expanded peripheral T cells were specific for was not determined. After ivuxolimab, CD8+ T cells had more expanded clones than CD4+ T cells on average. Low levels of normalized T-cell clonal expansion were also seen in some patients who did not respond. At doses of 0.1 to 3.0 mg/kg, clonal expansion of both CD4+ and CD8+ T cells in blood was seen between baseline and week 6. Partial responders in the 0.1-3.0 mg/kg groups had among the lowest normalized peripheral clonal expansion, especially among CD8+ T cells.

Taken from cysteine to phenylalanine, the CDR3 has 11 residues. The only DNA kept is the CDR3, 33 bases in frame from the first base. V was cut back by 8 bases and J by 3 bases, leaving a gap of 5 bases between them. Via the germline V gene, CDR1 is SGHVS and CDR2 FQNEAQ. Genomic DNA was extracted from sorted cells for sequencing of the TCRbeta CDR3 region. TCRbeta CDR3 regions were sequenced using the immunoSEQ Assay. This immuneACCESS table, as held by TCRdb, lists in-frame sequences with V and J called but not all clones. Of the missing ones, under half trace to an unresolved V gene in checked studies; the others have no known cause. Present in this sample are approximately 60,000 clones, under 85% of which were seen just once. The top ten constitute 3.1% of the sample. Patients with a history of autoimmune disease or receiving systemic immunosuppression were excluded from the trial. In every dose cohort, peripheral blood was drawn for TCR sequencing at baseline, cycle 4 day 1, and cycle 7 day 1. Samples were obtained from an open-label, multicenter, first-in-human phase I dose-escalation trial of ivuxolimab. Adults with locally advanced or metastatic head and neck squamous cell, hepatocellular, melanoma or renal cell carcinoma were enrolled in the trial. Before TCR sequencing, CD4+ T cells and CD8+ T cells were sorted from peripheral blood as separate populations.

Note on this clone: Its cognate antigen has yet to be identified. It has no much larger one-base neighbor in the sample; base qualities were not kept.

The chain is made from TRBV7-8 and TRBJ2-1; the D gene remains uncertain. This material consisted of CD4+ or CD8+ T cells sorted from blood, taken in a trial of the OX40 agonist ivuxolimab. This clonotype originated in an adult with an advanced solid tumor such as melanoma, head and neck, liver or kidney cancer. CDR3 loop: CASSVYNEQFF. The DNA is as follows: TGTGCCAGCTCCGTCTACAATGAGCAGTTCTTC.